Here is one T cell receptor (beta chain) with its context. Antigen: not known. Use of 60 Vbeta and 13 Jbeta primers characterized the PCR. Method: immunoSEQ multiplex PCR; TCRdb's copy keeps in-frame clones and lacks some. The sample shows roughly 150,000 clones, approximately 88% of them seen only once. This entry is derived from a study of cytomegalovirus exposure and HLA in healthy donors. Study-level results: It was confirmed in vitro that a few of the CMV-associated chains were specific for CMV antigens. In a later analysis, an Asian-associated ancestry cluster reportedly showed fewer N-insertions than the approximately 620-donor mean.

Per germline, CDR1 MNHEY and CDR2 SMNVEV (reference sequence). V was pared by 6 bases and J by 4 bases, with 7 bases of the junction left unmatched. The CDR3 loop spans 14 amino acids. The J gene is TRBJ1-2, the V gene TRBV27, with 8 bases lining up with TRBD1. The TCR sequence derives from a man younger than 45 in good health and CMV-seronegative. Sequenced: PBMCs. CDR3 region: CASRHEDRVYGYTF. DNA of the CDR3: TGTGCCAGCAGACACGAGGACAGGGTCTATGGCTACACCTTC.